The rows below give T cell receptor beta chains drawn from one sample of a study of T cell changes during pregnancy in multiple sclerosis. TCRdb keeps only in-frame clones here, not all; method: immunoSEQ multiplex PCR. This table has approximately 50,000 clones, 85% to 95% appearing once. The sample here was CD4+ T cells from peripheral blood mononuclear cells, taken in the third trimester of pregnancy. These receptors originate from a female donor with multiple sclerosis, enrolled in a pregnancy study. The CDR3 runs from the conserved cysteine through the conserved F or W. The order of the fields is clone size, CDR3 length, V gene, D gene, J gene, CDR3 protein, CDR3 DNA. The D gene is left open where the match is weak. Only part of the rows carry a size: once, few, many, or a class if the clone is expanded.

abundance: NA; len: 12; v_gene: TRBV30; d_gene: TRBD1; j_gene: TRBJ2-3; CDR3aa: CAWSPRTGWEYF; CDR3nt: TGTGCCTGGAGTCCTCGGACAGGGTGGGAGTATTTT
abundance: NA; len: 13; v_gene: TRBV29-1; d_gene: TRBD1; j_gene: TRBJ1-2; CDR3aa: CSVETGGGYGYTF; CDR3nt: TGCAGCGTCGAGACAGGGGGCGGCTATGGCTACACCTTC
abundance: NA; len: 14; v_gene: TRBV9; d_gene: NA; j_gene: TRBJ1-2; CDR3aa: CASSPEGAGYGYTF; CDR3nt: TGTGCCAGCAGCCCGGAGGGCGCCGGCTATGGCTACACCTTC
abundance: NA; len: 17; v_gene: TRBV6-1; d_gene: NA; j_gene: TRBJ2-4; CDR3aa: CASSEDRGTLAKNIQYF; CDR3nt: TGTGCCAGCAGTGAAGATCGGGGGACTCTAGCCAAAAACATTCAGTACTTC
abundance: NA; len: 14; v_gene: TRBV28; d_gene: TRBD1; j_gene: TRBJ2-4; CDR3aa: CASSPGGELNIQYF; CDR3nt: TGTGCCAGCAGTCCAGGGGGCGAACTGAACATTCAGTACTTC
abundance: NA; len: 13; v_gene: TRBV30; d_gene: NA; j_gene: TRBJ1-2; CDR3aa: CAWSVRLDNGYTF; CDR3nt: TGTGCCTGGAGTGTCAGGTTGGATAATGGCTACACCTTC
abundance: NA; len: 16; v_gene: TRBV27; d_gene: TRBD2; j_gene: TRBJ2-2; CDR3aa: CASTQAGAGVAGELFF; CDR3nt: TGTGCCAGCACCCAGGCGGGAGCGGGCGTAGCCGGGGAGCTGTTTTTT
abundance: NA; len: 16; v_gene: TRBV28; d_gene: TRBD2; j_gene: TRBJ2-5; CDR3aa: CASSLSPGRHQETQYF; CDR3nt: TGTGCCAGCAGTTTATCTCCCGGGAGGCACCAAGAGACCCAGTACTTC
abundance: NA; len: 15; v_gene: TRBV7-2; d_gene: TRBD2; j_gene: TRBJ2-3; CDR3aa: CASSRSGRAPNTQYF; CDR3nt: TGTGCCAGCAGCCGGAGCGGGAGGGCCCCGAATACGCAGTATTTT
abundance: NA; len: 13; v_gene: TRBV2; d_gene: TRBD2; j_gene: TRBJ2-1; CDR3aa: CASTRERGNEQFF; CDR3nt: TGTGCCAGCACGCGGGAGCGTGGCAATGAGCAGTTCTTC
abundance: NA; len: 9; v_gene: TRBV29-1; d_gene: NA; j_gene: TRBJ1-1; CDR3aa: CSVEEEAFF; CDR3nt: TGCAGCGTTGAGGAGGAAGCTTTCTTT
abundance: NA; len: 15; v_gene: TRBV5-1; d_gene: TRBD2; j_gene: TRBJ2-1; CDR3aa: CASSLAGGVYNEQFF; CDR3nt: TGCGCCAGCAGTTTAGCGGGAGGCGTCTACAATGAGCAGTTCTTC
abundance: NA; len: 18; v_gene: TRBV15; d_gene: TRBD2; j_gene: TRBJ2-3; CDR3aa: CATSNIAGQSGGTDTQYF; CDR3nt: TGTGCCACCAGCAATATAGCGGGTCAGAGCGGCGGCACAGATACGCAGTATTTT
abundance: NA; len: 11; v_gene: TRBV19; d_gene: NA; j_gene: TRBJ2-7; CDR3aa: CASSIRGEQYF; CDR3nt: TGTGCCAGTAGTATCAGGGGCGAGCAGTACTTC
abundance: NA; len: 17; v_gene: TRBV11-1; d_gene: TRBD2; j_gene: TRBJ2-7; CDR3aa: CASSPGTSGRSSYEQYF; CDR3nt: TGTGCCAGCAGCCCTGGGACTAGCGGGAGGAGCTCCTACGAGCAGTACTTC
abundance: NA; len: 15; v_gene: TRBV7-9; d_gene: NA; j_gene: TRBJ1-2; CDR3aa: CASSLTLAVNYGYTF; CDR3nt: TGTGCCAGCAGCTTAACTCTCGCGGTTAACTATGGCTACACCTTC
abundance: NA; len: 14; v_gene: TRBV29-1; d_gene: NA; j_gene: TRBJ1-1; CDR3aa: CSVGRYATGKEAFF; CDR3nt: TGCAGCGTTGGAAGATACGCGACGGGGAAGGAAGCTTTCTTT
abundance: NA; len: 14; v_gene: TRBV5-1; d_gene: NA; j_gene: TRBJ2-5; CDR3aa: CASSEQGQQETQYF; CDR3nt: TGCGCCAGCAGCGAACAGGGTCAGCAAGAGACCCAGTACTTC
abundance: NA; len: 15; v_gene: TRBV14; d_gene: TRBD1; j_gene: TRBJ2-4; CDR3aa: CASSRYRGSGNIQYF; CDR3nt: TGTGCCAGCAGCCGCTACAGGGGCTCGGGGAACATTCAGTACTTC
abundance: NA; len: 13; v_gene: TRBV7-2; d_gene: NA; j_gene: TRBJ2-7; CDR3aa: CASSSGSSYEQYF; CDR3nt: TGTGCCAGCAGCTCGGGAAGCTCCTACGAGCAGTACTTC
abundance: NA; len: 15; v_gene: TRBV5-4; d_gene: TRBD1; j_gene: TRBJ2-5; CDR3aa: CASSLATGGLETQYF; CDR3nt: TGTGCCAGCAGCTTGGCAACAGGGGGCTTGGAGACCCAGTACTTC
abundance: once; len: 15; v_gene: TRBV7-6; d_gene: TRBD2; j_gene: TRBJ2-1; CDR3aa: CASSRPYSGNNEQFF; CDR3nt: TGTGCCAGCAGCCGACCTTATAGCGGGAACAATGAGCAGTTCTTC
abundance: NA; len: 16; v_gene: TRBV19; d_gene: NA; j_gene: TRBJ2-1; CDR3aa: CASSTGTFSTYNEQFF; CDR3nt: TGTGCCAGTAGTACAGGGACTTTTAGTACCTACAATGAGCAGTTCTTC
abundance: NA; len: 18; v_gene: TRBV7-2; d_gene: TRBD2; j_gene: TRBJ2-3; CDR3aa: CASSLVGTSGSVADTQYF; CDR3nt: TGTGCCAGCAGCTTAGTAGGCACTAGCGGGAGTGTTGCAGATACGCAGTATTTT
abundance: once; len: 17; v_gene: TRBV19; d_gene: TRBD1; j_gene: TRBJ2-6; CDR3aa: CASSGDRSSSGANVLTF; CDR3nt: TGTGCCAGTAGCGGGGACAGGTCAAGCTCTGGGGCCAACGTCCTGACTTTC
abundance: NA; len: 15; v_gene: TRBV28; d_gene: TRBD1; j_gene: TRBJ2-5; CDR3aa: CASSLGGQGGETQYF; CDR3nt: TGTGCCAGCAGTTTAGGGGGACAGGGCGGAGAGACCCAGTACTTC
abundance: NA; len: 13; v_gene: TRBV4-3; d_gene: NA; j_gene: TRBJ2-5; CDR3aa: CASSQDRGETQYF; CDR3nt: TGCGCCAGCAGCCAAGACAGGGGTGAGACCCAGTACTTC
abundance: NA; len: 14; v_gene: TRBV11-2; d_gene: NA; j_gene: TRBJ1-2; CDR3aa: CASSLDWADYGYTF; CDR3nt: TGTGCCAGCAGCTTAGATTGGGCTGACTATGGCTACACCTTC
abundance: NA; len: 15; v_gene: TRBV5-4; d_gene: TRBD2; j_gene: TRBJ2-7; CDR3aa: CASSRRREFAYEQYF; CDR3nt: TGTGCCAGCAGCAGGAGGCGGGAGTTCGCCTACGAGCAGTACTTC
abundance: NA; len: 13; v_gene: TRBV6-5; d_gene: TRBD1; j_gene: TRBJ1-2; CDR3aa: CASSRTGIDGYTF; CDR3nt: TGTGCCAGCAGTCGGACAGGGATCGATGGCTACACCTTC
abundance: NA; len: 15; v_gene: TRBV4-1; d_gene: NA; j_gene: TRBJ1-1; CDR3aa: CASSQDTRSNTEAFF; CDR3nt: TGCGCCAGCAGCCAAGATACTCGTTCGAACACTGAAGCTTTCTTT
abundance: NA; len: 13; v_gene: TRBV7-2; d_gene: TRBD2; j_gene: TRBJ2-3; CDR3aa: CASSRLAGGGQYF; CDR3nt: TGTGCCAGCAGCAGACTAGCGGGAGGGGGGCAGTATTTT
abundance: NA; len: 14; v_gene: TRBV30; d_gene: NA; j_gene: TRBJ1-5; CDR3aa: CAWSVTGSRQPQHF; CDR3nt: TGTGCCTGGAGTGTTACGGGATCACGTCAGCCCCAGCATTTT
abundance: NA; len: 17; v_gene: TRBV19; d_gene: TRBD2; j_gene: TRBJ2-4; CDR3aa: CASSSRLAGGHKNIQYF; CDR3nt: TGTGCCAGTAGTTCTCGTTTAGCGGGAGGGCACAAAAACATTCAGTACTTC
abundance: NA; len: 14; v_gene: TRBV5-6; d_gene: TRBD2; j_gene: TRBJ2-5; CDR3aa: CASSLGGGQETQYF; CDR3nt: TGTGCCAGCAGCTTGGGGGGGGGACAAGAGACCCAGTACTTC
abundance: NA; len: 12; v_gene: TRBV7-2; d_gene: NA; j_gene: TRBJ2-7; CDR3aa: CAGNTDSYEQYF; CDR3nt: TGTGCCGGAAACACAGACTCCTACGAGCAGTACTTC
abundance: NA; len: 15; v_gene: TRBV5-6; d_gene: TRBD2; j_gene: TRBJ2-1; CDR3aa: CASSLGLAPANEQFF; CDR3nt: TGTGCCAGCAGCTTGGGACTAGCGCCCGCAAATGAGCAGTTCTTC
abundance: NA; len: 19; v_gene: TRBV28; d_gene: TRBD1; j_gene: TRBJ2-6; CDR3aa: CASSFLGTGFDPGANVLTF; CDR3nt: TGTGCCAGCAGTTTTTTAGGGACAGGGTTTGATCCTGGGGCCAACGTCCTGACTTTC
abundance: NA; len: 15; v_gene: TRBV2; d_gene: TRBD2; j_gene: TRBJ2-7; CDR3aa: CASSTTSSGSYEQYF; CDR3nt: TGTGCCAGCAGCACCACCTCTAGCGGGAGTTACGAGCAGTACTTC
abundance: NA; len: 16; v_gene: TRBV7-3; d_gene: NA; j_gene: TRBJ2-1; CDR3aa: CASSPALGGGGREQFF; CDR3nt: TGTGCCAGCAGCCCTGCCCTGGGAGGCGGTGGGCGAGAGCAGTTCTTC
abundance: once; len: 16; v_gene: TRBV18; d_gene: NA; j_gene: TRBJ2-7; CDR3aa: CASSPLQRGYAYEQYF; CDR3nt: TGTGCCAGCTCACCACTGCAACGAGGGTATGCCTACGAGCAGTACTTC
abundance: NA; len: 15; v_gene: TRBV15; d_gene: TRBD1; j_gene: TRBJ2-3; CDR3aa: CATSGDRVTSDTQYF; CDR3nt: TGTGCCACCAGCGGGGACAGGGTAACTTCAGATACGCAGTATTTT